Listed here are 10 T cell receptor beta chains from one sample, sequenced in a study of T cells in Graves' hyperthyroidism and ophthalmopathy. RNA transcripts yielded amplified TCR beta CDR3 regions. The HTBI primer set served for first-round RT-PCR of the TCR CDR3. TCRdb reanalysed the multiplex PCR reads using MiXCR and keeps one entry per CDR3 protein. Among some 510,000 distinct CDR3 sequences listed, less than 25% were seen once. Sequenced material: blood. All receptors come from a man aged 18 to 29 with Graves' hyperthyroidism.

The chain joins TRBV27 to TRBJ2-2; 8 positions match TRBD2. CDR1 MNHEY and CDR2 SMNVEV come from the germline V gene (reference sequence). This CDR3 has 15 residues. Losses at the gene ends were 6 bases for V and 0 bases for J; bases not matched to a gene: 3. CDR3 nucleotides: TGTGCCAGCAGATTAGCGGGGCCGAACACCGGGGAGCTGTTTTTT. Its translation: CASRLAGPNTGELFF.

This clonotype has a count of ten or more. V gene TRBV11-2 combines with J gene TRBJ1-1; 8 bases match TRBD1. Per germline, CDR1 SGHAT and CDR2 FQNNGV. V shed 2 bases and J 4 bases; nucleotides not matched to a gene: 9. The CDR3 extends over 16 amino acids. The CDR3 DNA sequence: TGTGCCAGCAGCTTAATCCCCAGGGGGCCGGGCACTGAAGCTTTCTTT. Protein product: CASSLIPRGPGTEAFF.

This clonotype was seen at least ten times. The V and J genes are TRBV6-2 or TRBV6-3 and TRBJ1-2; the D gene is possibly TRBD1 (6 bases). Germline-derived CDR1 and CDR2 are MNHEY and SVGEGT. This CDR3 spans 16 amino acids. Trimming removed 7 bases at V and 3 bases at J, with 21 bases between. The CDR3 DNA sequence: TGTGCCAGCAATAATCGGGACACCAGTCCTGACTATGGCTACACCTTC. As protein: CASNNRDTSPDYGYTF.

The V gene is TRBV19, the J gene TRBJ2-2, with D maybe TRBD2 (6 bases). Trimming took 7 bases from V and 8 from J, leaving 17 bases between them. The germline gives CDR1 LNHDA, CDR2 SQIVND (reference sequence). The CDR3 spans 14 residues. CDR3 nucleotides: TGTGCCAGTACCCCCAGCGGGTTTTTGGGGGAGCTGTTTTTT. Its protein is CASTPSGFLGELFF.

In this sample, this clonotype turned up many times. The rearrangement joins TRBV6-5 to TRBJ2-5, with D tentatively TRBD2 (6 bases). The CDR3 length is 16 residues. Trimming took 0 bases from V and 0 from J, leaving 11 bases between them. CDR1 is MNHEY, CDR2 SVGAGI, per germline. CDR3: CASSYSAAGHQETQYF. The DNA of the CDR3 is TGTGCCAGCAGTTACTCGGCGGCGGGACACCAAGAGACCCAGTACTTC.

This clonotype has at least ten counts. The chain recombines TRBV6-1 with TRBJ2-5; no definite D call. This CDR3 has 15 amino acids. V lost 1 base to trimming and J lost 5 bases, with 14 bases between them. The V gene's germline CDR1 is MNHNS and CDR2 SASEGT. The CDR3 DNA is TGTGCCAGCAGTGAAGAACAGATAGCCAGGGAGACCCAGTACTTC. This encodes CASSEEQIARETQYF.

This clonotype was seen at least ten times. This chain joins TRBV30 and TRBJ1-2, with 7 bases lining up with TRBD1. With 3 bases clipped from V and 8 bases from J, the junction kept 6 bases outside the gene matches. The CDR3 totals 12 residues. Germline V gene lookup returns CDR1 GTSNPN and CDR2 SVGIG (reference sequence). CDR3 in amino acids: CAWRGDREGYTF. CDR3 nucleotides: TGTGCCTGGAGGGGGGACAGAGAAGGCTACACCTTC.

This clonotype was counted ten times or more. In DNA, the CDR3 is TGCGCCAGCAGTGACCAGGGGACAGGGGGCGCAAATGGCTACACCTTC. It is translated as CASSDQGTGGANGYTF. The chain uses TRBV10-2 and TRBJ1-2; the match to TRBD1 covers 12 bases. This CDR3 comprises 16 residues. Germline CDR1 WSHSY, CDR2 SAAADI. V gave up 3 bases and J gave up 6 bases; unmatched junction bases: 8.

There are many counts of this clonotype. This chain links TRBV11-2 with TRBJ2-5, with 9 positions matching TRBD2. This CDR3 contains 15 residues. The junction had 2 bases not matched to a gene; V was cut back by 1 base and J by 2 bases. The germline gives CDR1 SGHAT, CDR2 FQNNGV. CDR3 sequence reads: CASSLGGGAQETQYF. The CDR3 DNA follows: TGTGCCAGCAGCTTAGGCGGGGGGGCTCAAGAGACCCAGTACTTC.

This clonotype was detected many times. The gene calls are TRBV12-5 and TRBJ1-1, with D possibly being TRBD1 (6 bases). The germline V gene has CDR1 LGHNT and CDR2 FRNRAP. The V and J ends lost 3 bases and 1 base respectively, with 15 bases between them. The CDR3 loop spans 16 amino acids. The CDR3 loop is CASGFARTAQNTEAFF. The CDR3 nucleotides read TGTGCTAGTGGTTTCGCACGGACAGCGCAGAACACTGAAGCTTTCTTT.